This T cell receptor beta chain was captured by sequencing in a study of blood T cells in healthy people across ages. PCR was performed a second time for about 7 to 12 cycles using a sample-barcoded 5' primer and a J-beta primer mix. TCRdb recomputed calls from the 5' RACE reads with MiXCR, one row per CDR3 protein. The sample records 1,500,000 or so distinct CDR3 sequences, around 59% being singletons. CDR3 length: 17 residues. Trimming pared 2 bases from V and 7 bases from J, leaving 24 bases between. Sample: blood. The J gene is TRBJ2-7, the V gene TRBV12-3 or TRBV12-4; D uncertain. This sequence originates from a man aged 18 to 29 in good health. The CDR3 DNA sequence: TGTGCCAGCAGTTTAATGGCAGGCCTTGCCTCCTACAATGAGCAGTACTTC. Translation: CASSLMAGLASYNEQYF.